This T cell receptor (beta chain) is drawn from a study of blood T cell repertoires in COVID-19. Study-level information: COVID-19 samples collected from the United States, Italy and Spain covered acute and convalescent phases.

Per the study methods: Estimates of nucleated cell counts were drawn from the amplification of reference gene primers. The table came from immunoSEQ multiplex PCR; TCRdb's copy has only in-frame clones and leaves some out. V and J calls and clone size come straight from that table; D and trimming were deduced from the DNA. The sample lists roughly 200,000 clones, over 75% occurring once. The V gene end was trimmed by 3 bases and the J gene end by 5 bases; junction bases not matched to a gene: 3. In germline, CDR1 is LNHDA, CDR2 SQIVND (reference sequence). The CDR3 consists of 14 residues. Those enrolled, adults aged about 18 to 95 years, came from 25 or so US areas. For recovered donors of Cohort 3, there were two negative PCRs, clearance, or symptom resolution.

This chain uses TRBV19 with TRBJ2-1, with 8 bases identical to TRBD2. The source material was PBMCs or T cells enriched from blood (not recorded which). This TCR derives from a man between 35 and 55 years old who had recovered from COVID-19. For the CDR3, the DNA is TGTGCCAGTAGTATCGTACTAGCGGACAATGAGCAGTTCTTC. This sequence encodes CASSIVLADNEQFF.